This TCR beta chain is drawn from a study of shared clonotypes between healthy human individuals (TCRdb year 2020). Concerning the study at large: The cohort included three men and a couple of women between 18 and 49 years of age. For each donor, CD4 naive and CD4 memory were each given three plates, CD8 naive was given two plates, and CD8 memory was given one plate. To estimate repertoire size and how much clonotype sharing occurs between individuals, the study deeply sequenced the blood TCR repertoires of a handful of healthy adults. Libraries were prepared and TCR repertoires were sequenced by different laboratories using diverse techniques, in order to increase sequencing depth and limit assay-specific biases. Each donor's leukapheresis produced roughly between about 0.8 and 10 billion PBMCs.

The germline ends are 12 bases apart after V is trimmed by 4 bases and J by 3 bases. From the germline V gene, CDR1 is SGHRS and CDR2 is YFSETQ. Its CDR3 holds 14 amino acids, cysteine through phenylalanine. Only the CDR3 DNA is retained, 42 bases long and in frame from the first base. Donors were healthy HIV-negative adults with no recently reported acute infections or vaccinations. Only Caucasian adults living in Nashville, Tennessee, USA were represented among the donors. CD4+ T cells were enriched by magnetic negative selection; naive cells were then positively selected on CD45RA, and the negative fraction formed the memory subset. After blood collection by leukapheresis, PBMCs were isolated using Ficoll-Histopaque density gradient centrifugation and then cryopreserved in the vapor phase of liquid nitrogen. Purity and quantity of every magnetically sorted T cell population were checked by analytical flow cytometry. Genomic DNA was isolated from each sorted fraction and quantified by UV absorbance on a Nanodrop 2000c.

About this clone itself: Its specific antigen is unknown. No base qualities exist here, and no much larger clone lies one base off it.

Findings and caveats that apply to the study as a whole: Pairwise subsampling led to the expectation that sequencing depth would affect the degree of clonotype sharing among donors. Only blood was sampled, and tissue TCR repertoires likely differ from those in blood. Higher generation probabilities were observed for clonotypes shared by all four sorted-subset donors than for non-shared clonotypes. Even with the large sequencing depth, rarefaction of the sorted-subset datasets indicated that sequencing was incomplete. Naive subsets generally had larger estimated clonotype richness than memory subsets did. The genetic and exposure-history diversity represented was limited by the small number of donors. Sharing across several donors was observed for about 5% of naive CD4, over 3% of naive CD8, roughly 2.3% of memory CD4, and about 0.39% of memory CD8 clonotypes.

Using the deep immunoSEQ assay, multiplex PCR amplified TCR CDR3 regions from genomic DNA. Extracted genomic DNA from each cell subset was distributed evenly across all wells of several immunoSEQ 96-well plates, and each plate was treated as a replicate. Each replicate PCR for sorted subsets received about 180 ng genomic DNA, equal to around 32,000 T cell genomes. The purified libraries were quantified using a Qubit 3.0 fluorometer, sized with a Bioanalyzer 2100, and then quantified again using the KAPA Library Quantification kit. A separate single-read 150-cycle Illumina NextSeq 550 flow cell was used to sequence each immunoSEQ 96-well plate. The authors' analysis ran thus. The immunoSEQ output contained only junctional sequences without quality scores, so filtering could not match that applied to full-length reads. To assign V/J genes and CDR3, sequences were annotated against IMGT germline references using PyIR, a Python wrapper for IgBLAST v1.9. Reads with weak V/J assignments (E-value above 1e-6), missing CDR3, stop codons, out-of-frame junctions, or ambiguous translated residues were removed. V3J clonotypes were defined by identical inferred V gene, J gene, and CDR3 amino acid sequence. Percentage overlap between repertoires was calculated by dividing the number of shared unique clonotypes by the size of the smaller repertoire. Three approaches were used to assess repertoire richness: RTK rarefaction, the Chao1 estimator, and Recon v2.1 estimates of unobserved clonotypes. OLGA was used to compute generation probabilities for all TCRbeta clonotypes that the gDNA method yielded from a handful of donors. Here the immuneACCESS table is served through TCRdb, limited to in-frame sequences with V and J called. Missing clones are a known gap in these copies; in checked studies unresolved V genes cover under half, and the rest lacks a known reason. V and J calls and clone size are given by that table; D and trimming were obtained from the DNA. The sample table shows some 2,000,000 clones, and 90% to 95% are seen once. 0.13% of the sample goes to the ten largest clones.

Sequencing was done on a sample of naive CD4+ T cells sorted from blood. In light of the paper, this sample's cell subset or site label describes: CD45RA+ positively selected. This sequence uses TRBV5-1 and TRBJ2-3; tentative D gene TRBD1, with 6 bases matching. The clonotype comes from a young man in good health. The nucleotides read TGCGCCAGCAGCCGCGGACAGAGAACAGATACGCAGTATTTT. It codes for CASSRGQRTDTQYF.